Listed below are T cell receptor beta chains from one sample, sequenced in a study of early T cells in non-severe SARS-CoV-2 infection. Each CDR3 protein gets one entry after TCRdb re-called the 5' RACE reads with MiXCR. The sample lists approximately 65,000 distinct CDR3 sequences, 10% to 15% occurring once. The sample taken for sequencing was whole blood. These receptors all come from an adult who was a healthcare worker with PCR-confirmed SARS-CoV-2 infection or an uninfected control (not recorded which). Both conserved end residues are part of each CDR3. D genes are given only for firm matches. A row's size may be missing; if present it is once, few, many or a size class.

TRBV5-1	16	many	-	TRBJ2-1	TGCGCCAGCAGCTTGTGGGGGCTGGGCGCGGACAATGAGCAGTTCTTC	CASSLWGLGADNEQFF
TRBV13	13	many	-	TRBJ2-1	TGTGCCAGCAGCTTAGTTCGGCAGGGTAAGCAGTTCTTC	CASSLVRQGKQFF
TRBV7-9	17	many	TRBD1	TRBJ2-5	TGTGCCAGCAGCTTTGGCCGCCGACAGGGAGTGGGAGAGACCCAGTACTTC	CASSFGRRQGVGETQYF
TRBV7-3	13	many	-	TRBJ2-5	TGTGCCAGCAGCTTAACCAGGGACGAGACCCAGTACTTC	CASSLTRDETQYF
TRBV2	14	-	-	TRBJ1-2	TGTGCCAGCATGTACAGGGCTACTAACTATGGCTACACCTTC	CASMYRATNYGYTF
TRBV5-4	13	-	-	TRBJ2-7	TGTGCCAGCTCCCACTCGAGCTCCTACGAGCAGTACTTC	CASSHSSSYEQYF
TRBV6-5	14	few	-	TRBJ2-1	TGTGCCAGCAGTTACAGGAGAGCCTACAATGAGCAGTTCTTC	CASSYRRAYNEQFF
TRBV5-1	15	-	-	TRBJ1-6	TGCGCCAGCAGCTCAAGGACTGTTAGAAATTCACCCCTCCACTTT	CASSSRTVRNSPLHF
TRBV7-2	17	-	-	TRBJ1-4	TGTGCCAGCAGCTTATATACTCCCCGGGCAGCTAATGAAAAACTGTTTTTT	CASSLYTPRAANEKLFF
TRBV18	11	few	-	TRBJ1-2	TGTGCCAGCTCACCCGGCAATGGCTACACCTTC	CASSPGNGYTF
TRBV12-3/TRBV12-4	11	few	-	TRBJ1-1	TGTGCCAGCAGCGATTACCTGGGAGCTTTCTTT	CASSDYLGAFF
TRBV5-6	12	-	-	TRBJ2-7	TGTGCCAGCAGCTTAGGACCCGACGGGCAGTACTTC	CASSLGPDGQYF
TRBV5-5	14	few	TRBD1	TRBJ2-5	TGTGCCAGCAGCCTACAGGGGAACCAAGAGACCCAGTACTTC	CASSLQGNQETQYF
TRBV2	14	many	-	TRBJ2-3	TGTGCCAGCAGTGAGGGTTGGGCTTCGGATACGCAGTATTTT	CASSEGWASDTQYF
TRBV12-3/TRBV12-4	15	-	-	TRBJ1-2	TGTGCCAGCAGTTTAACTCAGGGCGGGGTCTATGGCTACACCTTC	CASSLTQGGVYGYTF
TRBV20-1	16	few	TRBD1	TRBJ1-1	TGCAGTGCTAGAGTTCAGGGGGCCCCGGTGAACACTGAAGCTTTCTTT	CSARVQGAPVNTEAFF
TRBV6-2/TRBV6-3	17	many	TRBD1	TRBJ1-5	TGTGCCAGCAGTTACCCGACAGGGGTTTGGGGCAATCAGCCCCAGCATTTT	CASSYPTGVWGNQPQHF
TRBV10-2	16	few	TRBD2	TRBJ2-3	TGCGCCACCTCAAAAGCGGGGGGCTTCGTCACAGATACGCAGTATTTT	CATSKAGGFVTDTQYF
TRBV7-9	14	-	TRBD1	TRBJ2-3	TGTGCCAGCCGACAGGGCCCTAGCACAGATACGCAGTATTTT	CASRQGPSTDTQYF
TRBV7-6	15	few	TRBD2	TRBJ2-7	TGTGCCAGCAGCGTTAGCGGGGGAGCTTCCTACGAGCAGTACTTC	CASSVSGGASYEQYF
TRBV29-1	13	-	-	TRBJ1-2	TGCAGCGTTGTAGGTCCCCTCAATTGGGGCTACACCTTC	CSVVGPLNWGYTF